This is a list of T cell receptor beta chains from one sample in a study of OX40 agonist ivuxolimab in advanced cancers. Assay: immunoSEQ multiplex PCR; the TCRdb copy retains only in-frame clones and omits some. The table lists about 67,000 clones, 80% of them singletons, with 8.2% in the top ten. The sequencing used CD4+ or CD8+ T cells sorted from blood, collected in a trial of the OX40 agonist ivuxolimab. These receptor sequences come from an adult with an advanced solid tumor such as melanoma, head and neck, liver or kidney cancer. Each CDR3 is given with its conserved first and last residue. D genes are given only for firm matches. Only part of the rows carry a size: once, few, many, or a class if the clone is expanded.

. TRBJ1-5 . TRBV5-5 CASSLNSNQPQHF TGTGCCAGCAGCTTAAATAGCAATCAGCCCCAGCATTTT
. TRBJ2-1 TRBD2 TRBV28 CARGGRYNEQFF TGTGCCAGGGGGGGGAGGTACAATGAGCAGTTCTTC
few TRBJ2-6 TRBD1 TRBV7-2 CASSRQGGSGANVLTF TGTGCCAGCAGCCGACAAGGGGGCAGTGGGGCCAACGTCCTGACTTTC
. TRBJ1-2 TRBD1 TRBV5-1 CASRQTGARSNYGYTF TGCGCCAGCAGGCAAACAGGGGCCAGGTCTAACTATGGCTACACCTTC
. TRBJ1-2 . TRBV18 CASSPGIFYGGYTF TGTGCCAGCTCACCAGGGATATTCTATGGAGGCTACACCTTC
. TRBJ2-3 . TRBV14 CASSQDHRTRGTDTQYF TGTGCCAGCAGCCAAGATCACAGGACCCGAGGCACAGATACGCAGTATTTT
. TRBJ2-4 TRBD1 TRBV7-2 CASSQAGGLAKNIQYF TGTGCCAGCAGCCAAGCAGGGGGCTTAGCCAAAAACATTCAGTACTTC
. TRBJ1-4 . TRBV7-6 CASSFRDNEKLFF TGTGCCAGCAGCTTTCGGGATAATGAAAAACTGTTTTTT
few TRBJ2-5 TRBD1 TRBV11-3 CASSLGTGGVGETQYF TGTGCCAGCAGCTTGGGGACAGGGGGCGTAGGAGAGACCCAGTACTTC
. TRBJ1-1 . TRBV10-3 CAISESRTLNTEAFF TGTGCCATCAGTGAGTCCCGGACTTTGAACACTGAAGCTTTCTTT
. TRBJ1-5 . TRBV30 CAWSAGVHQPQHF TGTGCCTGGAGTGCAGGGGTTCATCAGCCCCAGCATTTT
. TRBJ1-1 . TRBV5-8 CASSLGGHKNTEAFF TGTGCCAGCAGCTTGGGGGGACACAAGAACACTGAAGCTTTCTTT
. TRBJ1-4 . TRBV12-2 CASRLPGMSEKLFF TGTGCAAGTCGCTTACCGGGAATGAGCGAAAAACTGTTTTTT
. TRBJ2-5 . TRBV19 CASSRTAGQETQYF TGTGCCAGTAGTCGGACGGCGGGTCAAGAGACCCAGTACTTC
many TRBJ2-7 . TRBV11-2 CASSLGGLGYEQYF TGTGCCAGCAGCTTAGGAGGCTTGGGCTACGAGCAGTACTTC
. TRBJ2-7 TRBD2 TRBV11-2 CASSLTSGGAYEQYF TGTGCCAGCAGCTTGACTAGCGGGGGGGCCTACGAGCAGTACTTC
. TRBJ2-5 TRBD1 TRBV29-1 CSVNTGGARGETQYF TGCAGCGTTAACACAGGGGGCGCCAGGGGAGAGACCCAGTACTTC
. TRBJ2-5 TRBD2 TRBV7-2 CASSATSGLQETQYF TGTGCCAGCAGCGCTACTAGCGGCCTTCAAGAGACCCAGTACTTC
. TRBJ1-1 . TRBV28 CASSLRAEAFF TGTGCCAGCAGTTTGAGGGCAGAAGCTTTCTTT